Included here is one T cell receptor beta chain sequence, with context. The target antigen is unknown. These data originate in a study of T cell responses to AZD1222 COVID-19 vaccine. The study, taken as a whole, reports: With dominance at 160-218 and 743-854, vaccine-associated CD4 TCRs spanned spike.

TCRdb's copy holds only in-frame clones and misses some; the assay was immunoSEQ multiplex PCR. Here the sample spans 90,000 to 120,000 clones, approximately 90% being singletons. Looked up from germline, CDR1 is SGHTA and CDR2 is FQGNSA. The CDR3 is made up of 15 amino acids. The V end lost 5 bases, the J end lost 2 bases, and 15 bases lay between the germline ends. The sample in question was peripheral blood, obtained 28 days after the second AZD1222 dose. The chain recombines TRBV7-2 with TRBJ2-5; D call uncertain. The sequence derives from an adult who received the AZD1222 COVID-19 vaccine. CDR3 coding DNA: TGTGCCAGCAGCCCCGCTGGGCTCATACAAGAGACCCAGTACTTC. Its protein is CASSPAGLIQETQYF.